These 25 T cell receptor beta chains were sequenced from one sample in a study of T cells in Graves' hyperthyroidism and ophthalmopathy. Amplified TCR beta CDR3 regions derived from RNA transcripts. TCR CDR3 regions were first amplified by RT-PCR with HTBI primers. TCRdb re-derived calls from the multiplex PCR reads in MiXCR, one entry per CDR3 protein. Of approximately 620,000 distinct CDR3 sequences listed, roughly 16% are singletons. Sequences were obtained from blood. These receptors all stem from a woman aged 35 to 49 with Graves' ophthalmopathy.

Notes on this clonotype: With a much larger clone just one base away, this may be a read error. The V call is TRBV7-3, the J call TRBJ2-2, with D maybe TRBD2 (5 bases). CDR3 length: 14 amino acids. Germline V lookup: CDR1 SGHTA, CDR2 FQGTGA. In nucleotides, the CDR3 is TGTGCCAGCACCCTATTACCGAACACCGGGGAGATGTTTTTT. This sequence encodes CASTLLPNTGEMFF.

This clonotype has a count of ten or more. The rearrangement uses TRBV30 and TRBJ2-2, with D tentatively TRBD1 (6 bases). V lost 0 bases to trimming and J lost 7 bases, with 9 bases between them. CDR1 GTSNPN and CDR2 SVGIG come from the germline V gene (reference sequence). The CDR3 is 13 residues long. The CDR3 DNA reads as TGTGCCTGGAGTGTTAGGGGGATCGGGGAGCTGTTTTTT. Its translation: CAWSVRGIGELFF.

This clonotype was found many times. The rearrangement links TRBV28 to TRBJ1-3, with TRBD1 matching over 8 bases. CDR1 MDHEN and CDR2 SYDVKM come from the germline V gene. The CDR3 runs 17 residues. J lost 4 bases, V lost 6 bases, and 14 bases had no gene match. CDR3 sequence reads: CASSPADRGARGNTIYF. Written as DNA, the CDR3 is TGTGCCAGCAGCCCGGCCGACAGGGGCGCGAGGGGAAACACCATATATTTT.

The chain combines TRBV30 with TRBJ2-1, with D possibly TRBD2 on 6 matching bases. Germline V gene data show CDR1 as GTSNPN and CDR2 as SVGIG (reference sequence). Trimming took off 5 bases at V and 4 bases at J, with 12 bases between the two ends. The CDR3 sequence is 13 residues long. CDR3 DNA: TGTGCCTGGGGAGGGCCGTTTTACAATGAGCAGTTCTTC. It codes for CAWGGPFYNEQFF.

The chain uses TRBV11-2 and TRBJ1-6; 12 bases line up with TRBD1. V lost 3 bases, J lost 7 bases, and 1 base stayed unmatched. The CDR3 is 15 residues long. The germline V gene has CDR1 SGHAT and CDR2 FQNNGV. CDR3 sequence (DNA): TGTGCCAGCAGCTTCGGGACAGGGGGCAATTCACCCCTCCACTTT. This sequence encodes CASSFGTGGNSPLHF.

This clonotype appeared a few times. This may stem from a read error, because a much larger clone lies one nucleotide away. This chain joins TRBV28 and TRBJ2-3, with D possibly being TRBD1 (6 bases). Germline-derived CDR1 and CDR2 are MDHEN and SYDVKM. CDR3 length: 12 amino acids. This CDR3 is CASKGPTGTQYF. The CDR3 DNA is TGTGCCAGCAAGGGGCCGACAGGTACGCAGTATTTT.

The chain uses TRBV19 and TRBJ2-7, with a weak D call TRBD1 (6 bases). The germline gives CDR1 LNHDA, CDR2 SQIVND (reference sequence). CDR3 size: 13 residues. Trimming removed 3 bases from V and 0 bases from J, with 6 bases in between. This CDR3 reads CASSMDSSYEQYF. The CDR3 region has the DNA TGTGCCAGTAGTATGGACAGCTCCTACGAGCAGTACTTC.

The J gene is TRBJ1-5, the V gene TRBV20-1; 9 bases fit TRBD1. CDR1 DFQATT and CDR2 SNEGSKA come from the germline V gene (reference sequence). This CDR3 region has 16 residues. V lost 6 bases and J lost 0; bases outside the gene matches: 9. The CDR3 is CSAGTGRDSSNQPQHF. DNA for the CDR3: TGCAGTGCGGGGACAGGGAGGGATTCTAGCAATCAGCCCCAGCATTTT.

This clonotype was recorded only once. The rearrangement uses TRBV20-1 and TRBJ2-7; a weak D match, TRBD2 (5 bases). CDR1 is DFQATT and CDR2 is SNEGSKA in the germline V gene (reference sequence). Trimming shortened V by 0 bases and J by 6 bases, and 21 bases separated the two germline ends. This CDR3 region has 16 residues. CDR3 bases: TGCAGTGCTAGAGATCTAGGGCTAGCAGGCGTCCTCGAGCAGTACTTC. Translating it yields CSARDLGLAGVLEQYF.

The chain has TRBV9 and TRBJ2-2, with a weak D call TRBD1 (6 bases). Germline CDR1 and CDR2: SGDLS and YYNGEE. V dropped 6 bases and J dropped 0 bases, with 12 bases sitting between them. The CDR3 covers 15 residues. The CDR3 sequence is CASTWTASNTGELFF. The CDR3 region has the DNA TGTGCCAGCACCTGGACAGCCTCGAACACCGGGGAGCTGTTTTTT.

A note on this clonotype: This clone may be a read error of a much larger clone one base away. This chain joins TRBV28 and TRBJ2-1; TRBD2 matches 10 bases. CDR1 is MDHEN and CDR2 is SYDVKM in the germline V gene. CDR3 size: 17 residues. The J segment lost 6 bases and the V segment lost 8 bases, leaving 16 bases of the junction unmatched. The chain's CDR3 is CASGRRLGSSGSNEQFF. The CDR3 DNA reads TGTGCCAGCGGACGTCGTCTAGGGTCTAGCGGGAGCAATGAGCAGTTCTTC.

This clonotype was seen ten or more times. The V gene is TRBV10-3, the J gene TRBJ1-1; weak D call: TRBD1 (5 bases). The germline V and J ends were trimmed by 4 bases and 0 bases, with 9 bases remaining between them. The CDR3 is 14 residues long. Germline CDR1 and CDR2: ENHRY and SYGVKD. In DNA, the CDR3 is TGTGCCATCAGTGCGGGACTCATGAACACTGAAGCTTTCTTT. Translation gives CAISAGLMNTEAFF.

This clonotype showed up many times. This chain joins TRBV6-1 and TRBJ2-3, with D possibly being TRBD2 (6 bases). The CDR3 contains 16 residues. V lost 5 bases to trimming and J lost 2 bases, with 17 bases between them. Germline values: CDR1 MNHNS, CDR2 SASEGT. The CDR3 DNA follows: TGTGCCAGCAGTCGGGGACTGGCCAGCTACACAGATACGCAGTATTTT. Amino acid sequence: CASSRGLASYTDTQYF.

This clonotype has a count of ten or more. V and J are TRBV2 and TRBJ2-1; a weak D match, TRBD1 (6 bases). The CDR3 sequence is 14 residues long. Germline lookup yields CDR1 SNHLY and CDR2 FYNNEI. Trimming removed 4 bases from V and 7 bases from J, with 14 bases in between. The CDR3 sequence is CASSVRRGTNEQFF. CDR3 bases: TGTGCCAGCAGTGTCCGTAGGGGGACAAATGAGCAGTTCTTC.

This clonotype came up a few times. The chain has TRBV6-1 and TRBJ2-7; 9 bases line up with TRBD2. Germline V gene data show CDR1 as MNHNS and CDR2 as SASEGT. The CDR3 sequence is 14 residues long. V dropped 7 bases and J dropped 3; count of bases not matched to a gene: 7. The CDR3, as DNA: TGTGCCAGCACTTCGCGGGGGGGGAACTACGAGCAGTACTTC. Protein: CASTSRGGNYEQYF.

This sequence joins TRBV29-1 and TRBJ2-2; 10 nucleotides line up with TRBD2. The V gene's germline CDR1 is SQVTM and CDR2 ANQGSEA. After removal of 5 bases from V and 5 bases from J, the junction contained 5 bases not matched to a gene. This CDR3 has 14 residues. The CDR3 DNA follows: TGCAGCGTTAGCGGGAGGGCCGATACCGGGGAGCTGTTTTTT. Its translation: CSVSGRADTGELFF.

The V and J genes are TRBV28 and TRBJ2-5, with 8 bases lining up with TRBD1. Germline CDR1 MDHEN, CDR2 SYDVKM. After removal of 5 bases from V and 6 bases from J, the junction contained 11 bases not matched to a gene. This CDR3 contains 15 residues. This CDR3 reads CASSRGDRSTKTQYF. CDR3 in DNA: TGTGCCAGCAGTCGCGGGGACAGGTCAACGAAGACCCAGTACTTC.

The V gene is TRBV13, the J gene TRBJ2-4, with 11 nucleotides matching TRBD2. Germline CDR1 PRHDT, CDR2 FYEKMQ (reference sequence). The CDR3 sequence is 14 residues long. After removal of 7 bases from V and 9 bases from J, the junction contained 8 bases not matched to a gene. The DNA of the CDR3 is TGTGCCAGCAAACTAGCGGGAGCGGGAGGCATTCAGTACTTC. Encoded protein: CASKLAGAGGIQYF.

On this clonotype: A read error may be the cause here, since a much bigger clone is one base away. The J gene is TRBJ1-1, the V gene TRBV7-3; no reliable D call. The CDR3 length is 13 residues. Per the germline V gene, CDR1 is SGHTA and CDR2 is FQGTGA. The CDR3 is CVSSRSGNTEAFF. CDR3 sequence (DNA): TGTGTCAGCAGCCGAAGTGGGAACACTGAAGCTTTCTTT.

This clonotype has a handful of counts. The chain links TRBV19 to TRBJ1-1; 9 nucleotides match TRBD1. Germline V gene data show CDR1 as LNHDA and CDR2 as SQIVND (reference sequence). This CDR3 is 15 amino acids long. The V gene end was trimmed by 10 bases and the J gene end by 5 bases; junction bases not matched to a gene: 14. CDR3 in amino acids: CATSTGGKSSTEAFF. DNA of the CDR3: TGTGCCACTTCCACAGGGGGCAAATCAAGTACTGAAGCTTTCTTT.

The chain carries TRBV28 and TRBJ2-3, with 10 bases lining up with TRBD2. With V trimmed by 4 bases and J by 0 bases, 1 base remained unmatched. CDR1 MDHEN and CDR2 SYDVKM come from the germline V gene. The CDR3 contains 15 residues. Written as DNA, the CDR3 is TGTGCCAGCAGTTGGACTAGCGGTAGCACAGATACGCAGTATTTT. Its translation is CASSWTSGSTDTQYF.

The sample holds many counts of this clonotype. The rearrangement joins TRBV2 to TRBJ1-2, with a weak D call TRBD1 (6 bases). Germline loops: CDR1 SNHLY, CDR2 FYNNEI. Trimming left V 5 bases short and J 2 bases short, with 9 bases between. This CDR3 contains 13 residues. For the CDR3, the DNA is TGTGCCAGCAGTACAGGGAACAACTATGGCTACACCTTC. Its protein is CASSTGNNYGYTF. Based on the CDR3 plus reference TRBV2 and TRBJ1-2, the full variable domain is EPEVTQTPSHQVTQMGQEVILRCVPISNHLYFYWYRQILGQKVEFLVSFYNNEISEKSEIFDDQFSVERPDGSNFTLKIRSTKLEDSAMYFCASSTGNNYGYTFGSGTRLTVV.

This clonotype was recorded at least ten times. The genes are TRBV12-3 or TRBV12-4 and TRBJ2-7; TRBD2 matches 10 bases. With 1 base clipped from V and 4 bases from J, the junction kept 4 bases outside the gene matches. This CDR3 region has 15 residues. The CDR3 here is CASSLVATSGYEQYF. The CDR3 nucleotides read TGTGCCAGCAGTTTAGTGGCGACTAGCGGGTACGAGCAGTACTTC.

This clonotype turned up a few times. This sequence joins TRBV20-1 and TRBJ2-4, with TRBD2 as a possible D gene (6 bases). Trimming removed 6 bases at V and 7 bases at J, with 22 bases between. The CDR3 has 15 residues. Germline CDR1 is DFQATT and CDR2 is SNEGSKA (reference sequence). This CDR3 is CSAEYRGGIENIQYF. CDR3 sequence (DNA): TGCAGTGCCGAATACCGGGGCGGGATCGAGAACATTCAGTACTTC.

This clonotype has a handful of counts. The V call is TRBV11-2, the J call TRBJ2-1; 12 bases map to TRBD2. The DNA end favors TRBJ2-7, so the J call may be wrong. The CDR3 is made up of 15 amino acids. Germline CDR1 is SGHAT and CDR2 is FQNNGV. The CDR3 coding sequence is TGTGCCAGCAGCTCGGGACTAGCGGGCGACAATGAGCAGTACTTC. This codes for CASSSGLAGDNEQYF.